This T cell receptor beta chain emerged from a study of T cells after yellow fever vaccination. Overall study results and limits: Post-booster reappearance was seen for most primary-vaccination clones (around 96% CD4, 80% to 90% CD8).

Trimming removed 0 bases from V and 0 bases from J, with 11 bases in between. This CDR3 has 16 amino acids. The germline V gene has CDR1 MNHEY and CDR2 SVGEGT. Comments on this clonotype: Its cognate antigen is unknown.

TCR cDNA was made by 5'RACE template switching, adding a universal primer site and UMIs. TCRdb re-called the 5' RACE reads through MiXCR, storing one row per CDR3 protein. The profile shows more than 350,000 distinct CDR3 sequences, approximately 10% of them singletons. Specimen: PBMCs, collected on the day of the first yellow fever vaccination. The chain links TRBV6-2 or TRBV6-3 to TRBJ1-2, with no clear D. The source of this sequence is a man between 18 and 35 years old who received the YFV17D yellow fever vaccine. The CDR3 sequence is CASSYSGSEANYGYTF. DNA of the CDR3: TGTGCCAGCAGTTACTCCGGTAGCGAAGCTAACTATGGCTACACCTTC.